The subject of this entry is one T cell receptor (beta chain). This entry is derived from a study of T cell responses to AZD1222 COVID-19 vaccine. Sequenced by immunoSEQ multiplex PCR; TCRdb stores in-frame clones only, minus some. The repertoire consists of 93,000 or so clones, with about 92% occurring once and the leading ten covering around 4.8%. The CDR3 runs 14 residues. Per germline, CDR1 SGHRS and CDR2 YFSETQ. The ends were cut back, 7 bases at V and 0 bases at J, with 14 bases in the middle. The V and J genes are TRBV5-1 and TRBJ2-7, with D maybe TRBD2 (7 bases). The receptor comes from an adult in good health. Sequenced material: peripheral blood, taken on day 0 of AZD1222 vaccination. The chain's CDR3 is CASHEGGYSYEQYF. The CDR3 region has the DNA TGCGCCAGCCACGAGGGGGGGTACTCCTACGAGCAGTACTTC. The variable domain in full, completed from reference TRBV5-1 and TRBJ2-7, reads KAGVTQTPRYLIKTRGQQVTLSCSPISGHRSVSWYQQTPGQGLQFLFEYFSETQRNKGNFPGRFSGRQFSNSRSEMNVSTLELGDSALYLCASHEGGYSYEQYFGPGTRLTVT.